This entry lists 10 T cell receptor beta chains sequenced from one sample in a study of blood T cell repertoires in COVID-19. Produced via immunoSEQ multiplex PCR; TCRdb's table is partial and in-frame only. Here the sample spans 88,000 or so clones, about 88% being singletons. The sample consisted of peripheral blood. Receptors originate from a man in his fifties or sixties with acute or convalescent COVID-19.

The chain uses TRBV4-1 and TRBJ2-3; D is unresolved. The V and J ends lost 3 bases and 6 bases respectively, with 13 bases between them. The germline gives CDR1 MGHRA, CDR2 YSYEKL. CDR3 length: 14 residues. The CDR3 loop reads CASSHSSGRDTQYF. DNA of the CDR3: TGCGCCAGCAGCCACAGTTCAGGCAGGGATACGCAGTATTTT.

J is TRBJ2-7 and V is TRBV6-5; 9 bases line up with TRBD1. Germline loops: CDR1 MNHEY, CDR2 SVGAGI. This CDR3 region has 14 residues. Trimming cost V 6 bases and J 1 base; bases outside gene matches: 4. CDR3 region: CASSPDRGSYEQYF. CDR3 sequence (DNA): TGTGCCAGCAGCCCGGACAGGGGATCCTACGAGCAGTACTTC.

This rearrangement joins TRBV30 to TRBJ2-1; D is undetermined. Germline CDR1 reads GTSNPN; CDR2 reads SVGIG (reference sequence). V shed 5 bases and J shed 5 bases, with 10 bases lying between them. The CDR3 length is 12 residues. Here the CDR3 DNA reads TGTGCCTGGGCCCCTAGTAACAATGAGCAGTTCTTC. It yields the protein CAWAPSNNEQFF.

This chain uses TRBV29-1 with TRBJ2-3; D is ambiguous. CDR1 and CDR2 (germline): SQVTM, ANQGSEA. The V and J ends lost 7 bases and 1 base respectively, with 12 bases between them. The CDR3 contains 13 residues. The chain's CDR3 is CSGLRLRTDTQYF. The CDR3 DNA is TGCAGCGGACTCCGGTTGCGCACAGATACGCAGTATTTT.

This chain uses TRBV11-2 with TRBJ2-7; 8 nucleotides agree with TRBD1. The germline V gene has CDR1 SGHAT and CDR2 FQNNGV. This CDR3 has 14 amino acids. With V trimmed by 5 bases and J by 3 bases, 6 bases remained unmatched. In DNA form, the CDR3 reads TGTGCCAGCAGCGATGGACAGGGAATCTACGAGCAGTACTTC. Translated: CASSDGQGIYEQYF.

The CDR3 DNA follows: TGCAGCGCGGGGGCGGGCTACGAGCAGTACTTC. Translated: CSAGAGYEQYF. This chain connects TRBV29-1 to TRBJ2-7; D may be TRBD1 or TRBD2 (6 bases each). CDR3 length: 11 amino acids. V dropped 7 bases and J dropped 3 bases, with 10 bases sitting between them. Germline CDR1 SQVTM, CDR2 ANQGSEA.

V gene TRBV7-2 combines with J gene TRBJ1-1; no firm D call. The CDR3 contains 14 residues. CDR1 is SGHTA, CDR2 FQGNSA, per germline. The V end lost 3 bases, the J end lost 1 base, and 9 bases lay between the germline ends. The CDR3 reads CASSLRMGNTEAFF. The CDR3 DNA reads as TGTGCCAGCAGCTTGAGGATGGGGAACACTGAAGCTTTCTTT.

The chain joins TRBV3-1 (or the pseudogene TRBV3-2) to TRBJ1-2, with 7 nucleotides matching TRBD1. The CDR3 runs to 13 residues. V gave up 1 base and J gave up 8 bases; unmatched junction bases: 4. Per germline, CDR1 LGHDT and CDR2 YNNKEL (reference sequence). The chain's CDR3 is CASSQGQGAGYTF. CDR3 nucleotides: TGTGCCAGCAGCCAAGGACAGGGTGCCGGCTACACCTTC.

This chain uses TRBV18 with TRBJ2-5; D gene ambiguous. The V and J ends lost 3 bases and 1 base respectively, with 9 bases between them. This CDR3 region has 14 residues. Germline loops: CDR1 KGHSH, CDR2 LQKENI. The CDR3 loop is CASSPLQSQETQYF. The CDR3 DNA reads as TGTGCCAGCTCACCCCTACAGTCCCAAGAGACCCAGTACTTC.

The chain links TRBV6-5 to TRBJ1-1, with D possibly matching TRBD1 (5 bases). CDR3 length: 14 residues. Germline V gene sequence: CDR1 MNHEY, CDR2 SVGAGI. V lost 9 bases and J lost 0, with 14 bases in between. This CDR3 is CASGGENLNTEAFF. The CDR3 DNA reads TGTGCCAGTGGAGGGGAAAACTTGAACACTGAAGCTTTCTTT.